The next 8 T cell receptor beta chains were all read from a single sample in a study of early stage breast cancer tumors. TCRdb's copy holds only in-frame clones and misses some; the assay was immunoSEQ multiplex PCR. The table shows around 28,000 clones, with 50% to 75% occurring only once. The specimen was breast tumor tissue. These receptors were taken from a person between 50 and 60 years old with breast cancer.

The CDR3 region is CASRDWTETQYF. The CDR3 bases are TGTGCCAGCAGGGACTGGACAGAGACCCAGTACTTC. V usage is TRBV14 and J usage is TRBJ2-5, with D perhaps TRBD2 (5 bases). CDR1 is SGHDN and CDR2 is FVKESK in the germline V gene. Deletions cut 6 bases from V and 4 bases from J, with 9 bases between. This CDR3 contains 12 residues.

This sequence joins TRBV18 and TRBJ2-7; 10 bases agree with TRBD1. The CDR3 has 13 residues. Per germline, CDR1 KGHSH and CDR2 LQKENI. The J segment lost 4 bases and the V segment lost 10 bases, leaving 7 bases of the junction unmatched. CDR3 protein: CATHRDRGYEQYF. DNA for the CDR3: TGTGCCACTCACCGGGACAGGGGATACGAGCAGTACTTC.

For this clone: Other DNA sequences within the sample encode an identical CDR3. This rearrangement joins TRBV7-2 to TRBJ2-1, with TRBD2 as a possible D gene (6 bases). This CDR3 is built from 14 residues. The V gene's germline CDR1 is SGHTA and CDR2 FQGNSA. Trimming took 3 bases from V and 6 from J, leaving 12 bases between them. For the CDR3, the DNA is TGTGCCAGCAGCTTTTCCGGGGGTGGCAATGAGCAGTTCTTC. Encoded protein: CASSFSGGGNEQFF.

In DNA form, the CDR3 reads TGTGCCAGCAGCTTAGATAGGAAGCGGGAGGGTTCCCGCTCCTACAATGAGCAGTTCTTC. It yields the protein CASSLDRKREGSRSYNEQFF. The chain uses TRBV7-8 and TRBJ2-1, with 10 bases aligning to TRBD2. The J segment lost 0 bases and the V segment lost 1 base, leaving 12 bases of the junction unmatched. Germline V gene lookup returns CDR1 SGHVS and CDR2 FQNEAQ. The CDR3 contains 20 residues. The full variable domain, its missing parts supplied by reference TRBV7-8 and TRBJ2-1, is GAGVSQSPRYKVAKRGQDVALRCDPISGHVSLFWYQQALGQGPEFLTYFQNEAQLDKSGLPSDRFFAERPEGSVSTLKIQRTQQEDSAVYLCASSLDRKREGSRSYNEQFFGPGTRLTVL.

There are a few counts of this clone. The J gene is TRBJ2-1, the V gene TRBV19; D not certain. Per the germline V gene, CDR1 is LNHDA and CDR2 is SQIVND (reference sequence). This CDR3 region has 14 residues. Trimming removed 3 bases at V and 0 bases at J, with 6 bases between. The CDR3 is CASSMQSSYNEQFF. The CDR3 DNA sequence: TGTGCCAGTAGTATGCAGAGCTCCTACAATGAGCAGTTCTTC. Drawing the rest from reference TRBV19 and TRBJ2-1, the complete variable domain is DGGITQSPKYLFRKEGQNVTLSCEQNLNHDAMYWYRQDPGQGLRLIYYSQIVNDFQKGDIAEGYSVSREKKESFPLTVTSAQKNPTAFYLCASSMQSSYNEQFFGPGTRLTVL.

The chain combines TRBV6-1 with TRBJ1-2; D remains ambiguous. Germline V gene sequence: CDR1 MNHNS, CDR2 SASEGT. V lost 0 bases and J lost 5, with 10 bases in between. This CDR3 is 14 amino acids long. The CDR3 region is CASSEAPLPYGYTF. CDR3 DNA: TGTGCCAGCAGTGAAGCCCCACTACCTTATGGCTACACCTTC.

The genes are TRBV6-5 and TRBJ2-1; either TRBD1 or TRBD2 may supply D (5 bases each). Trimming took off 6 bases at V and 4 bases at J, with 16 bases between the two ends. Germline V gives CDR1 MNHEY, CDR2 SVGAGI. The length of the CDR3 is 15 residues. The CDR3 spells CASSFGTPGYNEQFF. In DNA, the CDR3 is TGTGCCAGCAGCTTCGGGACCCCGGGGTACAATGAGCAGTTCTTC.

This chain uses TRBV2 with TRBJ1-2; no clear D. The V gene lost 3 bases and the J gene lost 4 bases, with 6 bases spanning the gap. Looked up from germline, CDR1 is SNHLY and CDR2 is FYNNEI. CDR3 length: 12 amino acids. The CDR3 DNA sequence: TGTGCCAGCAGTGAGTTGAGCTATGGCTACACCTTC. It translates to CASSELSYGYTF.